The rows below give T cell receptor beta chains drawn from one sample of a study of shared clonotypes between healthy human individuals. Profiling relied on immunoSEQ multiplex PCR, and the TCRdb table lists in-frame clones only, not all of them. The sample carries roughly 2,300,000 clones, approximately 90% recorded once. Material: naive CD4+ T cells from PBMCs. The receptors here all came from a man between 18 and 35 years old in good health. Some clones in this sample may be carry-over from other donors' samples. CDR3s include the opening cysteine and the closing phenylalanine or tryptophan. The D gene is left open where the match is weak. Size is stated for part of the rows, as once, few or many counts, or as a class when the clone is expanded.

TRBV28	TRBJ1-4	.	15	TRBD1	TGTGCCAGCAGTTTACGCGGGACAGGGTATGAAAAACTGTTTTTT	CASSLRGTGYEKLFF
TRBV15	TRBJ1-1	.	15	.	TGTGCCACCAGCAGCCGGGACGGGACCAACACTGAAGCTTTCTTT	CATSSRDGTNTEAFF
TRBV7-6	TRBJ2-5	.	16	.	TGTGCCAGCAGCCCGGGGTGGACCGAGTACCAAGAGACCCAGTACTTC	CASSPGWTEYQETQYF
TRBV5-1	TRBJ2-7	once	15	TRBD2	TGCGCCAGCAGCTTGGGGGGCGGGGGGACCTACGAGCAGTACTTC	CASSLGGGGTYEQYF
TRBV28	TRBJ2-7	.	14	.	TGTGCCAGCAGTTCCCCGACGGGGTCCTACGAGCAGTACTTC	CASSSPTGSYEQYF
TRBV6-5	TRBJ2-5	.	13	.	TGTGCCAGCAGTTACGGCGGGACTGAGACCCAGTACTTC	CASSYGGTETQYF
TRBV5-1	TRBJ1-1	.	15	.	TGCGCCAGCAGCTTGGCCGACACACAGAACACTGAAGCTTTCTTT	CASSLADTQNTEAFF
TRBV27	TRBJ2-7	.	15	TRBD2	TGTGCCAGCAGTCCGCGGACTAGCGGACCCTACGAGCAGTACTTC	CASSPRTSGPYEQYF
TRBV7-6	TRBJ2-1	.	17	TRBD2	TGTGCCAGCAGCTTAGGGACTGGACTAGCGGGAGACAATGAGCAGTTCTTC	CASSLGTGLAGDNEQFF
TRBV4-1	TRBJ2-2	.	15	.	TGCGCCAGCAGCCAAGCCGGGGCTAACACCGGGGAGCTGTTTTTT	CASSQAGANTGELFF
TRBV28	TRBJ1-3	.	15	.	TGTGCCAGCACCCCCCTCGGGGGCTCTGGAAACACCATATATTTT	CASTPLGGSGNTIYF
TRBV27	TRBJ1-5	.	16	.	TGTGCCAGCAGTCGAGGGACTTCCCTTAGCAATCAGCCCCAGCATTTT	CASSRGTSLSNQPQHF
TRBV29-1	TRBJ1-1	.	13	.	TGCAGCGTCTGTCAGGCTCAGAACACTGAAGCTTTCTTT	CSVCQAQNTEAFF
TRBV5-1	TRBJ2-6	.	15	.	TGCGCCAGCAGCTTGGAATCCTCTGGGGCCAACGTCCTGACTTTC	CASSLESSGANVLTF
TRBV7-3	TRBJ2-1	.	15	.	TGTGCCAGCAGCAAACAGGCCAGAGAGTTGAATGAGCAGTTCTTC	CASSKQARELNEQFF
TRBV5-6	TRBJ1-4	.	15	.	TGTGCCAGCAGCTTGTTGTTGGGCAGGGACGAAAAACTGTTTTTT	CASSLLLGRDEKLFF
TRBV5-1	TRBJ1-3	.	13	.	TGCGCCAGCAGCCAGGACTCTGGAAACACCATATATTTT	CASSQDSGNTIYF
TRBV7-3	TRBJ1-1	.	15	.	TGTGCCAGCAGCTTCTCCGGGACTTTGAACACTGAAGCTTTCTTT	CASSFSGTLNTEAFF
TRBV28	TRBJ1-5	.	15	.	TGTGCCAGCAGTCCACGGTCAGGGGTAGGTCAGCCCCAGCATTTT	CASSPRSGVGQPQHF
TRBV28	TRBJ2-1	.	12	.	TGTGCCAGCAGAACCGGGGCGAATGAGCAGTTCTTC	CASRTGANEQFF
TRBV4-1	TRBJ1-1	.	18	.	TGCGCCAGCAGCCAAGTAACGGCGGGAGTAGGGTCAAACACTGAAGCTTTCTTT	CASSQVTAGVGSNTEAFF
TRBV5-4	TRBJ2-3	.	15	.	TGTGCCAGCAGCTTGGACGGGGCCCCCACAGATACGCAGTATTTT	CASSLDGAPTDTQYF
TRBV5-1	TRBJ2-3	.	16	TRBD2	TGCGCCAGCAGGGGTCAGGCGGGAGGTCCCACAGATACGCAGTATTTT	CASRGQAGGPTDTQYF
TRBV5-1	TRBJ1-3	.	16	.	TGCGCCAGCAGCCCGGCGAAGGTGGGCTCTGGAAACACCATATATTTT	CASSPAKVGSGNTIYF
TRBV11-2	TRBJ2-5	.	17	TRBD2	TGTGCCAGCAGCTTGGGACTAGCGGGGCCGGGAAGAGAGACCCAGTACTTC	CASSLGLAGPGRETQYF
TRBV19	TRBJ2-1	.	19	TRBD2	TGTGCCAGTAGTATAAATTACTGGGGGACTAGCGGCTCCTACAATGAGCAGTTCTTC	CASSINYWGTSGSYNEQFF
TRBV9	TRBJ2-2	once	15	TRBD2	TGTGCCAGCAGCGTCGGAGGACTAGCGGCCGGGGAGCTGTTTTTT	CASSVGGLAAGELFF
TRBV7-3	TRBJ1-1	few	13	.	TGTGCCAGCAGCTCCTTTGAGGGCGCGCAAGCTTTCTTT	CASSSFEGAQAFF
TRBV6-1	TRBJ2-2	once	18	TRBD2	TGTGCCAGCAGTGGGGCGCGGGGGGCCCTACTGAACACCGGGGAGCTGTTTTTT	CASSGARGALLNTGELFF
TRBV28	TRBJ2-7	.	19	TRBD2	TGTGCCAGCAGTTCCTCTACTCCCATCACTAGCGGGAGAATCTACGAGCAGTACTTC	CASSSSTPITSGRIYEQYF
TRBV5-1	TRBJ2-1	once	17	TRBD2	TGCGCCAGCAGCTTGGTTTTAGCGGGAGCCCAGGACAATGAGCAGTTCTTC	CASSLVLAGAQDNEQFF
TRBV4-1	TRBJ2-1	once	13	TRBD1	TGCGCCAGCAGCCGGGGACAGCCGGACCAGCAGTTCTTC	CASSRGQPDQQFF
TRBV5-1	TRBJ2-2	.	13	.	TGCGCCAGCAGCTCCAGGACCACCGGGGAGCTGTTTTTT	CASSSRTTGELFF
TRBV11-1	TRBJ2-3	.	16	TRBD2	TGTGCCAGCAGCTTCCGACTAGCGGGAGTATCAGATACGCAGTATTTT	CASSFRLAGVSDTQYF
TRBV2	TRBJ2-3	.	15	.	TGTGCCAGCAGTGTCGGTCTCACGGAGGGGGATACGCAGTATTTT	CASSVGLTEGDTQYF
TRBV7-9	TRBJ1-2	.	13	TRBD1	TGTGCCAGCAGCTCCGGGACAGATCATGGCTACACCTTC	CASSSGTDHGYTF
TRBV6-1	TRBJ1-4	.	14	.	TGTGCCAGCAGCCTAGGAGGAGTGAATGAAAAACTGTTTTTT	CASSLGGVNEKLFF
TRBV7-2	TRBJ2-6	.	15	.	TGTGCCAGCAGCGTCCACACCGCCGGGGCCAACGTCCTGACTTTC	CASSVHTAGANVLTF
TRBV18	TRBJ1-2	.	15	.	TGTGCCAGCTCACCACCTTCTGGGGGCAACTATGGCTACACCTTC	CASSPPSGGNYGYTF
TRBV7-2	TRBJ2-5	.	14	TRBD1	TGTGCCAGCAGGCGGGGACAGGGGTGGGAGACCCAGTACTTC	CASRRGQGWETQYF
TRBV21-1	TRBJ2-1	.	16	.	TGTGCCAGCAGCACCCCTGGCGGGAGGGTTCGATCTGAGCAGTTCTTC	CASSTPGGRVRSEQFF
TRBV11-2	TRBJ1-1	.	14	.	TGTGCCAGCAGCTCTCAGGGCCTGAACACTGAAGCTTTCTTT	CASSSQGLNTEAFF
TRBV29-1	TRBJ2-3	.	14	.	TGCAGCGTGGGCCCAGGCGGGAGCACAGATACGCAGTATTTT	CSVGPGGSTDTQYF
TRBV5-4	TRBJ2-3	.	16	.	TGTGCCAGCAGCCCCCAGGCCGGAGCTAGCACAGATACGCAGTATTTT	CASSPQAGASTDTQYF
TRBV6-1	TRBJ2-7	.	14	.	TGTGCCAGCAGTGACAGACAGGGGAGGGACGAGCAGTACTTC	CASSDRQGRDEQYF
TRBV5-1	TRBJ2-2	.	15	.	TGCGCCAGCGCTTTCGACAGTGCGAACACCGGGGAGCTGTTTTTT	CASAFDSANTGELFF
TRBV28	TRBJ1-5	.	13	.	TGTGCCAGCAGTTTCGGTAGGGGTCAGCCCCAGCATTTT	CASSFGRGQPQHF
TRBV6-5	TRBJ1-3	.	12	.	TGTGCCAGCAATACCCTCGGCGGCACCATATATTTT	CASNTLGGTIYF
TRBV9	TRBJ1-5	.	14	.	TGTGCCAGCAGCGTAGGGGGGGCAGGCCAGCCCCAGCATTTT	CASSVGGAGQPQHF
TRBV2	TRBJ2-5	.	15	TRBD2	TGTGCCAGCAGTGCGATAGCGGGAACGCAAGAGACCCAGTACTTC	CASSAIAGTQETQYF
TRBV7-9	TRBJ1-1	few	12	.	TGTGCCAGCAGCTACAGGAACACTGAAGCTTTCTTT	CASSYRNTEAFF
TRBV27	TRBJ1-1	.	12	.	TGTGCCGCGCGGACGACCGGGGCTGAAGCTTTCTTT	CAARTTGAEAFF